The 20 T cell receptor beta chains presented below share a single source sample, sequenced in a study of T cell responses to AZD1222 COVID-19 vaccine (dated by TCRdb to the early 2020s). The library was built by means of the immunoSEQ multiplex PCR assay. Entries here come from immuneACCESS through TCRdb and include only in-frame sequences with V and J called. Some clones fail to appear in such tables; in the studies checked, an unresolved V gene covers under half of the shortfall, and the cause of the remainder is unknown. Present in this sample are about 110,000 clones, about 94% of which were seen just once. Around 3% of the sample lies in the top ten. The sample's time point label is to be understood as: about 28 days (+/-7) after the second vaccine dose. The sequences come from peripheral blood, collected 28 days after the second AZD1222 dose. The receptors were sampled from an adult who received the AZD1222 COVID-19 vaccine.

This sequence joins TRBV14 and TRBJ1-1; a weak D match, TRBD1 (6 bases). The CDR3 runs to 13 residues. V was pared by 3 bases and J by 5 bases, with 10 bases between. Germline V gene sequence: CDR1 SGHDN, CDR2 FVKESK. The CDR3 protein is CASSQQGHTEAFF. The CDR3 bases are TGTGCCAGCAGCCAGCAGGGGCATACTGAAGCTTTCTTT.

This chain uses TRBV27 with TRBJ1-1, with 8 nucleotides matching TRBD1. V dropped 5 bases and J dropped 4; count of bases not matched to a gene: 12. Germline-derived CDR1 and CDR2 are MNHEY and SMNVEV (reference sequence). The length of the CDR3 is 16 residues. DNA of the CDR3: TGTGCCAGCAGTCCCCTGGACAGGGCTGAAGGCACTGAAGCTTTCTTT. This gives the protein CASSPLDRAEGTEAFF.

The chain joins TRBV2 to TRBJ1-1; D might be TRBD1 (5 bases). Germline-derived CDR1 and CDR2 are SNHLY and FYNNEI. CDR3 length equals 11 residues. Trimming left V 6 bases short and J 6 bases short, with 8 bases between. CDR3 bases: TGTGCCAGCAGGGGGCTTGCTGAAGCTTTCTTT. Translating gives CASRGLAEAFF.

This chain uses TRBV6-5 with TRBJ1-1; D possibly corresponds to TRBD1 (5 bases). V was pared by 3 bases and J by 5 bases, with 19 bases between. This CDR3 is built from 16 residues. Germline CDR1 and CDR2: MNHEY and SVGAGI. The chain's CDR3 is CASSYFFGGKETEAFF. CDR3 DNA sequence: TGTGCCAGCAGTTATTTTTTCGGGGGGAAAGAAACTGAAGCTTTCTTT.

This rearrangement joins TRBV6-2 or TRBV6-3 to TRBJ2-2, with D possibly being TRBD1 (6 bases). The germline gives CDR1 MNHEY, CDR2 SVGEGT. The V and J ends lost 3 bases and 5 bases respectively, with 16 bases between them. The CDR3 loop spans 16 amino acids. The CDR3 spells CASSYFDRYRTGELFF. The CDR3 coding sequence is TGTGCCAGCAGTTATTTCGACAGGTATAGGACCGGGGAGCTGTTTTTT.

V is TRBV7-9 and J is TRBJ1-2; D remains unclear. V was pared by 1 base and J by 3 bases, with 12 bases between. The CDR3 spans 15 residues. Germline-derived CDR1 and CDR2 are SEHNR and FQNEAQ (reference sequence). Here the CDR3 reads CASSLDRGSHYGYTF. The CDR3 DNA reads as TGTGCCAGCAGCTTAGATCGAGGCAGCCACTATGGCTACACCTTC.

The gene calls are TRBV27 and TRBJ1-2; 9 nucleotides agree with TRBD1. The CDR3 spans 14 residues. After removal of 2 bases from V and 6 bases from J, the junction contained 4 bases not matched to a gene. Germline assignment: CDR1 MNHEY and CDR2 SMNVEV (reference sequence). CDR3 in DNA: TGTGCCAGCAGTTTACTCGGGACAGGGCATGGCTACACCTTC. This translates into CASSLLGTGHGYTF.

This chain joins TRBV6-6 and TRBJ2-3, with a tentative D call TRBD1 (6 bases). V was clipped by 5 bases and J by 0 bases, with 12 bases between them. Per the germline V gene, CDR1 is MNHNY and CDR2 is SVGAGI (reference sequence). The CDR3 sequence is 15 residues long. The DNA of the CDR3 is TGTGCCAGCAGTAATACGGGACATAGCACAGATACGCAGTATTTT. As protein: CASSNTGHSTDTQYF.

The chain links TRBV5-1 to TRBJ2-3, with TRBD1 matching 11 bases. This CDR3 is built from 17 residues. Germline V CDR1 and CDR2: SGHRS, YFSETQ. V lost 2 bases, J lost 4 bases, and 9 bases stayed unmatched. CDR3 protein: CASSLGAGTGGADTQYF. CDR3 DNA sequence: TGCGCCAGCAGCTTAGGAGCCGGGACAGGGGGTGCAGATACGCAGTATTTT.

The rearrangement joins TRBV5-1 to TRBJ2-1; 11 bases map to TRBD2. Trimming took 2 bases from V and 0 from J; bases not matched to a gene: 10. The CDR3 is 19 residues long. Germline lookup yields CDR1 SGHRS and CDR2 YFSETQ. The CDR3 nucleotides read TGCGCCAGCAGCTTCCCTGACTCTAGCGGGGGGAGCTCCTACAATGAGCAGTTCTTC. Residues: CASSFPDSSGGSSYNEQFF.

The chain couples TRBV2 to TRBJ1-2; D gene unclear. Germline V lookup: CDR1 SNHLY, CDR2 FYNNEI. The CDR3 is 17 residues long. V was pared by 0 bases and J by 0 bases, with 14 bases between. Here the CDR3 DNA reads TGTGCCAGCAGTGAAGCTAGAGGGCCACAGCCTAACTATGGCTACACCTTC. Translating it yields CASSEARGPQPNYGYTF.

The J gene is TRBJ2-5, the V gene TRBV5-1; the match to TRBD1 covers 9 bases. Germline CDR1 is SGHRS and CDR2 is YFSETQ. The CDR3 is 14 amino acids. After removal of 6 bases from V and 5 bases from J, the junction contained 8 bases not matched to a gene. CDR3 DNA sequence: TGCGCCAGCACGTCGGGACAGGGATCGGAGACCCAGTACTTC. Amino acid sequence: CASTSGQGSETQYF.

This chain links TRBV5-4 with TRBJ1-1; no clear D gene. V was cut by 9 bases and J by 4 bases, with 16 bases left in between. The CDR3 extends over 13 amino acids. Per germline, CDR1 SGHNT and CDR2 YYREEE (reference sequence). The CDR3 DNA reads TGTGCCACCCGGCGGGGATGGGGCACTGAAGCTTTCTTT. Its protein is CATRRGWGTEAFF.

J is TRBJ2-5 and V is TRBV7-6; 7 nucleotides agree with TRBD1. This CDR3 spans 15 amino acids. J lost 4 bases, V lost 7 bases, and 12 bases had no gene match. Looked up from germline, CDR1 is SGHVS and CDR2 is FNYEAQ. The CDR3 region is CASIDRDTTGETQYF. Written as DNA, the CDR3 is TGTGCCAGCATCGACAGGGATACTACGGGAGAGACCCAGTACTTC.

This chain uses TRBV6-5 with TRBJ1-4; D is undetermined. CDR1 MNHEY and CDR2 SVGAGI come from the germline V gene. There are 15 residues in the CDR3. V shed 6 bases and J shed 2 bases, with 13 bases lying between them. CDR3 nucleotide sequence: TGTGCCAGCAGCCTCTCTTCGGTCACTAATGAAAAACTGTTTTTT. Amino acid sequence: CASSLSSVTNEKLFF.

This clone has only one observation. The J gene is TRBJ2-7, the V gene TRBV29-1; 7 positions match TRBD2. Looked up from germline, CDR1 is SQVTM and CDR2 is ANQGSEA. This CDR3 spans 13 amino acids. The trim removed 6 bases at V and 7 bases at J, leaving 12 bases unmatched. The CDR3 protein is CSVIKTSTGEQYF. CDR3 DNA: TGCAGCGTGATTAAGACTAGCACGGGAGAGCAGTACTTC.

The chain recombines TRBV2 with TRBJ1-5, with a possible D match to TRBD1 (6 bases). This CDR3 contains 14 residues. The germline CDR1 and CDR2 sequences are SNHLY and FYNNEI. Trimming removed 2 bases from V and 6 bases from J, with 11 bases in between. CDR3 nucleotides: TGTGCCAGCAGTGAACAGGGGTTTTTTCAGCCCCAGCATTTT. It specifies CASSEQGFFQPQHF.

V gene TRBV20-1 combines with J gene TRBJ1-3; TRBD1 might be the D (5 bases). CDR1 DFQATT and CDR2 SNEGSKA come from the germline V gene (reference sequence). There are 16 residues in the CDR3. Trimming cost V 3 bases and J 0 bases, with 15 bases left between them. The DNA for the CDR3 is TGCAGTGCTAGTTTGGGACGGTCTATCTCTGGAAACACCATATATTTT. It encodes CSASLGRSISGNTIYF.

V gene TRBV9 combines with J gene TRBJ2-1; D is undetermined. V lost 0 bases and J lost 5, with 12 bases in between. The CDR3 totals 15 residues. The germline V gene encodes CDR1 SGDLS and CDR2 YYNGEE. This chain's CDR3 is CASSVENTHNNEQFF. As DNA, the CDR3 is TGTGCCAGCAGCGTAGAGAACACCCATAACAATGAGCAGTTCTTC.

As DNA, the CDR3 is TGTGCCAGCTCACCCAACGGCGACACTGAAGCTTTCTTT. Its translation is CASSPNGDTEAFF. The chain employs TRBV18 and TRBJ1-1; D not resolved. V dropped 3 bases and J dropped 3 bases, with 8 bases sitting between them. The CDR3 sequence is 13 residues long. Germline V gene data show CDR1 as KGHSH and CDR2 as LQKENI.